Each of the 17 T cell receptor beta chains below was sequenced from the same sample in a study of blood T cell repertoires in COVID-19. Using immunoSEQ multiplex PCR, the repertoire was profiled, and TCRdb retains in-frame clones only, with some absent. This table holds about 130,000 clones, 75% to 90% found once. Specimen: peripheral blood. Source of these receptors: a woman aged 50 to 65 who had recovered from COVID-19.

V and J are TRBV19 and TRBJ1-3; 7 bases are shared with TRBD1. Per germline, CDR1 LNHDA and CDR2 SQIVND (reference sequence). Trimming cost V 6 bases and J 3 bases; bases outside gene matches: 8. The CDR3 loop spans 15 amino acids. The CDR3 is CASSEPTGSGNTIYF. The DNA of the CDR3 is TGTGCCAGTAGCGAACCGACAGGGAGTGGAAACACCATATATTTT.

DNA for the CDR3: TGTGCCAGCAGCTTAGCGCGGACGGGAGTGAGCACAGATACGCAGTATTTT. It is translated as CASSLARTGVSTDTQYF. V and J are TRBV7-6 and TRBJ2-3; possible D gene TRBD2, 6 bases. This CDR3 is built from 17 residues. Germline V gene lookup returns CDR1 SGHVS and CDR2 FNYEAQ. Trimming stripped 0 bases from V and 0 bases from J, with 13 bases between.

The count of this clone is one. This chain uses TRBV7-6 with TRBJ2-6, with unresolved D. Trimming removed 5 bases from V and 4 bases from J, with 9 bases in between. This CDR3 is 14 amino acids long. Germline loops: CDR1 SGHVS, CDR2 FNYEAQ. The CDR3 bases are TGTGCCAGCAGCCCGGTCTCAGGGGCCAACGTCCTGACTTTC. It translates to CASSPVSGANVLTF.

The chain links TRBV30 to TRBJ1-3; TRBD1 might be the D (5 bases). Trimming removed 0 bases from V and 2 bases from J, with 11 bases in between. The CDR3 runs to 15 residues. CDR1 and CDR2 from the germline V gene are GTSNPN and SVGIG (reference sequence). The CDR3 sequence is CAWSVFGGTGNTIYF. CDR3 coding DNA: TGTGCCTGGAGTGTATTTGGGGGGACTGGAAACACCATATATTTT.

For the CDR3, the DNA is TGTGCCAGTAGTCTTATTTCTGGGGAGCGTGAAAAACTGTTTTTT. Its translation is CASSLISGEREKLFF. The J gene is TRBJ1-4, the V gene TRBV19, with no clear D. Germline assignment: CDR1 LNHDA and CDR2 SQIVND (reference sequence). V was pared by 5 bases and J by 7 bases, with 17 bases between. The CDR3 totals 15 residues.

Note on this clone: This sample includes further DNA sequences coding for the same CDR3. CDR3 in DNA: TGCAGTGCTAGGGCTCCAGATACGCAGTATTTT. It yields the protein CSARAPDTQYF. The rearrangement links TRBV20-1 to TRBJ2-3; D is ambiguous. V was pared by 3 bases and J by 4 bases, with 5 bases between. Germline CDR1 reads DFQATT; CDR2 reads SNEGSKA (reference sequence). The CDR3 has 11 amino acids.

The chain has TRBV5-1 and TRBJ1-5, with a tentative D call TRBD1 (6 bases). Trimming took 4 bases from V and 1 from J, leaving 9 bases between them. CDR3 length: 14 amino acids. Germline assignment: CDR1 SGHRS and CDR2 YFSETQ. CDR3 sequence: CASSPDRSNQPQHF. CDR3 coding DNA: TGCGCCAGCAGCCCAGACAGGAGCAATCAGCCCCAGCATTTT. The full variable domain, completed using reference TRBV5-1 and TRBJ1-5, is KAGVTQTPRYLIKTRGQQVTLSCSPISGHRSVSWYQQTPGQGLQFLFEYFSETQRNKGNFPGRFSGRQFSNSRSEMNVSTLELGDSALYLCASSPDRSNQPQHFGDGTRLSIL.

The CDR3 loop is CASSMGDRGEADTQYF. Here the CDR3 DNA reads TGTGCCAGTAGTATGGGGGACAGGGGAGAAGCTGATACGCAGTATTTT. The V call is TRBV19, the J call TRBJ2-3; TRBD1 matches at 10 bases. The CDR3 sequence is 16 residues long. The germline gives CDR1 LNHDA, CDR2 SQIVND (reference sequence). V gave up 3 bases and J gave up 6 bases; unmatched junction bases: 9.

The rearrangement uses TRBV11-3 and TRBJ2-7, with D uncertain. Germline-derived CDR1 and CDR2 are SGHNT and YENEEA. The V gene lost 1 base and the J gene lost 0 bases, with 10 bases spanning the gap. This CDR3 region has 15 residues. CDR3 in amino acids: CASSLVPYSSYEQYF. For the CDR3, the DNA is TGTGCCAGCAGCTTAGTCCCGTATAGCTCCTACGAGCAGTACTTC.

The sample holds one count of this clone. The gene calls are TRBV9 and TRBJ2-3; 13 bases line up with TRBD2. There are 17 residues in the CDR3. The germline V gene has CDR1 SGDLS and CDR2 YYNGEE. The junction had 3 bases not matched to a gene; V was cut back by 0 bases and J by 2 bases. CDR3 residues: CASSVGGLAGTTDTQYF. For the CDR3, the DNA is TGTGCCAGCAGCGTAGGGGGACTAGCGGGGACCACAGATACGCAGTATTTT.

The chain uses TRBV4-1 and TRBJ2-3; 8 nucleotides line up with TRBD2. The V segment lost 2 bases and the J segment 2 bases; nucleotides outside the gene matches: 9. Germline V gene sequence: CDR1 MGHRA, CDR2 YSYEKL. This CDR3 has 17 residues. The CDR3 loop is CASSQSSGTSATDTQYF. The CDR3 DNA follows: TGCGCCAGCAGCCAAAGCTCGGGGACTAGTGCCACAGATACGCAGTATTTT.

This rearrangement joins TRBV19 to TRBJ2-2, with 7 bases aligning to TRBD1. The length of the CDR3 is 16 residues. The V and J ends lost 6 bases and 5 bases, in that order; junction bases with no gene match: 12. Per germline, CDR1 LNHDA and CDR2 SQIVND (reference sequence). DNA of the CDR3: TGTGCCAGTAGCCAACCCGGGACAGCCAAGACCGGGGAGCTGTTTTTT. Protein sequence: CASSQPGTAKTGELFF.

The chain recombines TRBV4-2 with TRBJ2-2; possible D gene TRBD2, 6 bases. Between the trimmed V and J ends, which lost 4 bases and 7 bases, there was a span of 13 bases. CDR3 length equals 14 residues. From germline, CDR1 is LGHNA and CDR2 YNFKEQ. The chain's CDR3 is CASSPDWGDGELFF. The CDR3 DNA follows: TGTGCCAGCAGCCCAGACTGGGGGGACGGGGAGCTGTTTTTT.

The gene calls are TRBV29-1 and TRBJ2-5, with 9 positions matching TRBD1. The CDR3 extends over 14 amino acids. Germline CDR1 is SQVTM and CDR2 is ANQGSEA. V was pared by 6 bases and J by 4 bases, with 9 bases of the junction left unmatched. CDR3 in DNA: TGCAGCGTGGCTCCGGGACAGGGAGGAGAGACCCAGTACTTC. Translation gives CSVAPGQGGETQYF.

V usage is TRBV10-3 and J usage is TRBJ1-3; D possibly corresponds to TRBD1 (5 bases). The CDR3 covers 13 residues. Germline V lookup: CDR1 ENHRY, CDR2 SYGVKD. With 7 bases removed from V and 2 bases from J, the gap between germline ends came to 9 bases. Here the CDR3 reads CAIKAGTGNTIYF. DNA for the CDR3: TGTGCCATCAAGGCAGGGACTGGAAACACCATATATTTT.

The CDR3 DNA follows: TGTGCCAGCAGCTTAATACAGGGGAATGGCTACACCTTC. Protein: CASSLIQGNGYTF. The V and J genes are TRBV7-9 and TRBJ1-2, with 7 nucleotides matching TRBD1. The CDR3 is 13 amino acids. Germline V gene data show CDR1 as SEHNR and CDR2 as FQNEAQ (reference sequence). Trimming took 2 bases from V and 6 from J; bases not matched to a gene: 3.

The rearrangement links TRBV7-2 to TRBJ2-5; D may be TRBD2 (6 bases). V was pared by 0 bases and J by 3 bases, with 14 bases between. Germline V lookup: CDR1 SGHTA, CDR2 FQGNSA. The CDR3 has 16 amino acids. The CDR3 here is CASSLARGGSKETQYF. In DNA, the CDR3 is TGTGCCAGCAGCTTAGCGCGGGGCGGGTCTAAAGAGACCCAGTACTTC. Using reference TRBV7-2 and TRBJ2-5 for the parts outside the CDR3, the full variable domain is GAGVSQSPSNKVTEKGKDVELRCDPISGHTALYWYRQSLGQGLEFLIYFQGNSAPDKSGLPSDRFSAERTGGSVSTLTIQRTQQEDSAVYLCASSLARGGSKETQYFGPGTRLLVL.